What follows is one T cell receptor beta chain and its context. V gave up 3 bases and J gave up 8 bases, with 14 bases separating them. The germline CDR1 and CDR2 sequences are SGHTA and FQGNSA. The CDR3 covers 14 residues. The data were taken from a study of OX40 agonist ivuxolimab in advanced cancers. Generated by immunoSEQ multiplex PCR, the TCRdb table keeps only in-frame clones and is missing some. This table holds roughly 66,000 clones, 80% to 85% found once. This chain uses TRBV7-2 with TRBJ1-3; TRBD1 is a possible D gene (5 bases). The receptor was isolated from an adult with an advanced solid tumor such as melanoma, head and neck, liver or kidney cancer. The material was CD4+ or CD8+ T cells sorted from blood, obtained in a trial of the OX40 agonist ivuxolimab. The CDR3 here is CASSLQGLYDTIYF. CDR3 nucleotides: TGTGCCAGCAGCTTGCAGGGTCTCTATGACACCATATATTTT.